This T cell receptor (beta chain) appears in the sequencing data of a study of T cells after posttransplantation cyclophosphamide. General study findings and limits: Blood and skin or GI T cell repertoires showed limited TRB overlap. Later post-transplant blood repertoires were often dominated by donor CD8+ memory clones. Recipient CMV seropositivity and CMV reactivation strongly tracked TRB clonality.

Treatment was busulfan-fludarabine conditioning, a marrow graft, and cyclophosphamide on days +3 and +4. Only in-frame clones appear in the TCRdb table, and some are missing; sequencing was by immunoSEQ multiplex PCR. The sample shows thousands of clones, around 71% of them seen only once. This CDR3 contains 16 residues. Germline CDR1 and CDR2: MNHEY and SMNVEV (reference sequence). Trimming removed 6 bases from V and 4 bases from J; junction bases left unmatched: 7. This clone was observed a few times. What it binds is unknown. The chain has TRBV27 and TRBJ2-3; TRBD2 aligns across 13 bases. The sequence came from a male patient aged 50 to 60 who received an allogeneic stem cell transplant from a related donor and was CMV-positive. Some T cells may be the graft donor's. The sample here was PBMCs, taken approximately 36 days after a stem cell transplant with posttransplant cyclophosphamide. The DNA of the CDR3 is TGTGCCAGCAGCCTTGTACTAGCGGGAGGGTCAGATACGCAGTATTTT. Residues: CASSLVLAGGSDTQYF.